The clone carrying this T cell receptor beta chain has just a few counts. TCR cDNA was made by 5'RACE template switching, adding a universal primer site and UMIs. TCRdb used MiXCR to reprocess the 5' RACE reads, holding one entry per CDR3 protein. The sample contains fewer than 450,000 distinct CDR3 sequences, under 14% of which appear only once. This specimen belongs to a study of T cells after yellow fever vaccination. Study as a whole: For low cell numbers, libraries were made with SMART-Seq v4 Ultra Low Input.

V dropped 4 bases and J dropped 9 bases, with 13 bases sitting between them. This CDR3 is 14 amino acids long. The germline gives CDR1 MGHRA, CDR2 YSYEKL. The TCR sequence derives from a man aged 18 to 29 who received the YFV17D yellow fever vaccine. The chain couples TRBV4-1 to TRBJ1-6; D possibly corresponds to TRBD1 (5 bases). Here the sequenced sample was PBMCs, taken on the day of the first yellow fever vaccination. CDR3 residues: CASSPHYRSSPLHF. The CDR3 DNA follows: TGCGCCAGCAGCCCGCACTACAGGTCTTCACCCCTCCACTTT.